This T cell receptor beta chain came from a study of CD8+CD57+ T cells in acquired aplastic anemia. About the research overall: Sorted CD4+ and CD8+ cell DNA averaged about 3 ug. Points from the study as a whole: Both patients and controls carried the same twenty-nine CD8+ CDR3 sequences.

The use of genomic DNA as template underpinned the TCR beta VDJ and CDR3 profiling. One entry per CDR3 protein, called by TCRdb with MiXCR from the reads. This table has roughly 300,000 distinct CDR3 sequences, approximately 56% appearing once. The V end was cut by 10 bases, the J end by 1 base, with 20 bases between. The germline gives CDR1 LNHDA, CDR2 SQIVND (reference sequence). The CDR3 runs to 15 residues. In regard to this clonotype: Its antigen is undetermined.

The material sequenced was sorted CD4+, CD8+, or CD8+CD57+ T cells (not recorded which) from PBMCs. The origin of this receptor is a human donor with severe aplastic anemia or a healthy control (not recorded which). The genes are TRBV19 and TRBJ2-7; D is perhaps TRBD2 (5 bases). The CDR3 loop reads CATSHLSAESYEQYF. CDR3 DNA sequence: TGTGCCACCTCCCACCTTAGCGCGGAGTCCTACGAGCAGTACTTC.